These 27 T cell receptor beta chains originate from one sample sequenced in a study of early T cells in non-severe SARS-CoV-2 infection. A single record per CDR3 protein comes from TCRdb applying MiXCR to the 5' RACE reads. The profile shows about 33,000 distinct CDR3 sequences, less than 6.5% of them singletons. The sequencing input was whole blood. These receptors were taken from an adult who was a healthcare worker with PCR-confirmed SARS-CoV-2 infection or an uninfected control (not recorded which).

This clonotype was seen a few times. CDR3 amino acids: CASSVVGGDEQYF. The CDR3 region has the DNA TGTGCCAGCAGCGTAGTGGGGGGAGACGAGCAGTACTTC. V usage is TRBV9 and J usage is TRBJ2-7, with D possibly matching TRBD2 (6 bases). The CDR3 totals 13 residues. The germline CDR1 and CDR2 sequences are SGDLS and YYNGEE. V was pared by 0 bases and J by 5 bases, with 9 bases between.

This clonotype has a count of ten or more. The chain has TRBV19 and TRBJ1-6; D remains ambiguous. V gave up 0 bases and J gave up 5 bases, with 14 bases separating them. Looked up from germline, CDR1 is LNHDA and CDR2 is SQIVND (reference sequence). The CDR3 runs 17 residues. Here the CDR3 reads CASSIDPRAANNSPLHF. CDR3 in DNA: TGTGCCAGTAGTATAGATCCGCGGGCAGCTAATAATTCACCCCTCCACTTT.

The chain couples TRBV5-1 to TRBJ1-5, with a possible D match to TRBD1 (5 bases). The germline CDR1 and CDR2 sequences are SGHRS and YFSETQ. The CDR3 totals 15 residues. V lost 0 bases to trimming and J lost 4 bases, with 11 bases between them. The CDR3 coding sequence is TGCGCCAGCAGCTTGGGCCAGGGAGGAAATCAGCCCCAGCATTTT. It encodes CASSLGQGGNQPQHF.

This clonotype was counted ten times or more. The chain has TRBV12-3 or TRBV12-4 and TRBJ1-5; D ambiguous. Trimming removed 5 bases at V and 3 bases at J, with 8 bases between. CDR3 size: 13 residues. The DNA of the CDR3 is TGTGCCAGCAGTACCCGGGTCAATCAGCCCCAGCATTTT. It specifies CASSTRVNQPQHF.

Ten or more counts support this clonotype. The V and J genes are TRBV12-3 or TRBV12-4 and TRBJ2-6, with TRBD1 identical over 7 bases. V lost 3 bases, J lost 2 bases, and 13 bases stayed unmatched. The CDR3 has 19 residues. CDR3 nucleotide sequence: TGTGCCAGCAGTTTTGTCCGTATTTCCCAGGGGGCTGGGGCCAACGTCCTGACTTTC. Its translation: CASSFVRISQGAGANVLTF.

This clonotype was seen ten or more times. The rearrangement uses TRBV5-5 and TRBJ1-4; 9 bases agree with TRBD1. Germline lookup yields CDR1 SGHKS and CDR2 YYEKEE (reference sequence). J was trimmed by 3 bases and V by 4 bases; bases with no gene match: 7. This CDR3 comprises 16 residues. This CDR3 reads CASSTGTGFSNEKLFF. In nucleotides, the CDR3 is TGTGCCAGCAGCACCGGGACAGGGTTTTCTAATGAAAAACTGTTTTTT. Looking up the rest from reference TRBV5-5 and TRBJ1-4 gives the full variable domain: DAGVTQSPTHLIKTRGQQVTLRCSPISGHKSVSWYQQVLGQGPQFIFQYYEKEERGRGNFPDRFSARQFPNYSSELNVNALLLGDSALYLCASSTGTGFSNEKLFFGSGTQLSVL.

This clonotype was counted between two and nine times. The chain is built from TRBV28 and TRBJ1-1, with 10 bases identical to TRBD1. The germline V gene encodes CDR1 MDHEN and CDR2 SYDVKM. The CDR3 covers 12 residues. Trimming removed 5 bases from V and 11 bases from J; junction bases left unmatched: 5. The CDR3 nucleotides read TGTGCCAGCAGTGCTGACAGGGGGCATGCTTTCTTT. Translation gives CASSADRGHAFF.

V gene TRBV7-9 combines with J gene TRBJ1-1, with a possible D match to TRBD1 (5 bases). V was shortened by 1 base and J by 5 bases, with 8 bases between the two germline ends. In germline, CDR1 is SEHNR, CDR2 FQNEAQ (reference sequence). The CDR3 length is 13 residues. The CDR3: CASSLGQGTEAFF. CDR3 coding DNA: TGTGCCAGCAGCTTAGGTCAGGGAACTGAAGCTTTCTTT.

J is TRBJ1-6 and V is TRBV10-3; TRBD1 aligns across 7 bases. After removal of 6 bases from V and 7 bases from J, the junction contained 6 bases not matched to a gene. The CDR3 contains 14 residues. Per the germline V gene, CDR1 is ENHRY and CDR2 is SYGVKD. CDR3 sequence: CAISAGTANSPLHF. As DNA, the CDR3 is TGTGCCATCAGCGCCGGGACAGCAAATTCACCCCTCCACTTT.

V is TRBV6-2 or TRBV6-3 and J is TRBJ2-1, with D possibly matching TRBD2 (7 bases). CDR3 length equals 14 residues. Germline lookup yields CDR1 MNHEY and CDR2 SVGEGT. Between the trimmed V and J ends, which lost 2 bases and 7 bases, there was a span of 12 bases. Written as DNA, the CDR3 is TGTGCCAGCAGTTACGGGCGGGGGCGTAATGAGCAGTTCTTC. It codes for CASSYGRGRNEQFF.

This chain connects TRBV20-1 to TRBJ2-1; 8 bases match TRBD2. The J segment lost 4 bases and the V segment lost 3 bases, leaving 11 bases of the junction unmatched. CDR3 length: 16 amino acids. Per germline, CDR1 DFQATT and CDR2 SNEGSKA (reference sequence). This chain's CDR3 is CSASKSPGLGYNEQFF. CDR3 DNA: TGCAGTGCTAGTAAGTCCCCGGGACTAGGATACAATGAGCAGTTCTTC.

The rearrangement uses TRBV7-2 and TRBJ2-1; the match to TRBD1 covers 9 bases. V gave up 6 bases and J gave up 6 bases; unmatched junction bases: 3. CDR3 length: 13 amino acids. Germline CDR1 reads SGHTA; CDR2 reads FQGNSA. In DNA form, the CDR3 reads TGTGCCAGCAGACCGGGACAGGGCAATGAGCAGTTCTTC. Translating gives CASRPGQGNEQFF.

This clonotype was seen ten or more times. The chain carries TRBV11-2 and TRBJ2-7; possibly TRBD1 for D (5 bases). The CDR3 is made up of 15 amino acids. Trimming removed 3 bases at V and 3 bases at J, with 15 bases between. CDR1 and CDR2 (germline): SGHAT, FQNNGV. The CDR3: CASSFNIGQNYEQYF. The CDR3 DNA follows: TGTGCCAGCAGCTTCAATATCGGACAAAACTACGAGCAGTACTTC.

This clonotype was seen repeatedly, ten times or more. The chain is built from TRBV3-1 and TRBJ2-2; no firm D call. Germline lookup yields CDR1 LGHDT and CDR2 YNNKEL (reference sequence). Trimming removed 2 bases at V and 3 bases at J, with 4 bases between. The CDR3 consists of 13 residues. CDR3 nucleotides: TGTGCCAGCAGCCAAAGTTACACCGGGGAGCTGTTTTTT. Translation: CASSQSYTGELFF.

This clonotype has at least ten counts. The chain uses TRBV5-1 and TRBJ2-1; 10 bases are a match to TRBD1. With 3 bases clipped from V and 4 bases from J, the junction kept 10 bases outside the gene matches. The germline V gene has CDR1 SGHRS and CDR2 YFSETQ. The CDR3 has 17 amino acids. This chain's CDR3 is CASSSLIPGQGYNEQFF. The DNA for the CDR3 is TGCGCCAGCAGCTCCTTAATCCCGGGACAGGGGTACAATGAGCAGTTCTTC.

This clonotype was counted ten times or more. The CDR3 sequence is CASSLTFQGANYGYTF. The CDR3 DNA sequence: TGTGCCAGCAGCTTAACTTTTCAAGGCGCCAACTATGGCTACACCTTC. The J gene is TRBJ1-2, the V gene TRBV7-2; no clear D. V was clipped by 2 bases and J by 2 bases, with 15 bases between them. CDR1 is SGHTA, CDR2 FQGNSA, per germline. The CDR3 extends over 16 amino acids.

In this sample, this clonotype turned up a few times. The chain links TRBV19 to TRBJ2-2, with 12 bases lining up with TRBD2. CDR3 length: 18 residues. The junction had 8 bases not matched to a gene; V was cut back by 5 bases and J by 1 base. Germline assignment: CDR1 LNHDA and CDR2 SQIVND (reference sequence). The CDR3 sequence is CASSPTSGGPMNTGELFF. CDR3 DNA: TGTGCCAGTAGTCCCACTAGCGGGGGGCCGATGAACACCGGGGAGCTGTTTTTT.

This clonotype has at least ten counts. V is TRBV11-2 and J is TRBJ2-4; 8 nucleotides align to TRBD1. Germline trimming cut 5 bases from V and 5 bases from J; bases unmatched to any gene: 14. This CDR3 has 17 amino acids. Germline loops: CDR1 SGHAT, CDR2 FQNNGV. In DNA form, the CDR3 reads TGTGCCAGCAGCCCGCTGAGGGCAGGGGGCCTCCAAAACATTCAGTACTTC. This sequence encodes CASSPLRAGGLQNIQYF. Using reference TRBV11-2 and TRBJ2-4 for the parts outside the CDR3, the full variable domain is EAGVAQSPRYKIIEKRQSVAFWCNPISGHATLYWYQQILGQGPKLLIQFQNNGVVDDSQLPKDRFSAERLKGVDSTLKIQPAKLEDSAVYLCASSPLRAGGLQNIQYFGAGTRLSVL.

This clonotype was seen more than once but under ten times. The CDR3 spells CASSLVRTEKLFF. CDR3 nucleotide sequence: TGTGCCAGCAGTTTAGTGCGTACCGAAAAACTGTTTTTT. The genes are TRBV12-3 or TRBV12-4 and TRBJ1-4, with D uncertain. Trimming pared 1 base from V and 8 bases from J, leaving 8 bases between. This CDR3 is built from 13 residues.

This clonotype was recorded many times. The chain couples TRBV7-3 to TRBJ2-2; possible D gene TRBD1, 6 bases. The CDR3 has 14 amino acids. The V end was cut by 7 bases, the J end by 7 bases, with 16 bases between. CDR1 and CDR2 from the germline V gene are SGHTA and FQGTGA. CDR3 protein: CASTRTGSSGELFF. CDR3 nucleotide sequence: TGTGCCAGCACCAGAACAGGGTCCAGCGGGGAGCTGTTTTTT.

This clonotype was detected many times. The chain links TRBV7-9 to TRBJ1-1; TRBD1 is a possible D gene (6 bases). Germline V gene lookup returns CDR1 SEHNR and CDR2 FQNEAQ (reference sequence). V was cut by 3 bases and J by 0 bases, with 8 bases left in between. The CDR3 is 14 residues long. The CDR3 loop is CASSLGHLNTEAFF. The CDR3 DNA reads TGTGCCAGCAGCTTGGGACATCTGAACACTGAAGCTTTCTTT. Complete variable domain (other parts from reference TRBV7-9 and TRBJ1-1): DTGVSQNPRHKITKRGQNVTFRCDPISEHNRLYWYRQTLGQGPEFLTYFQNEAQLEKSRLLSDRFSAERPKGSFSTLEIQRTEQGDSAMYLCASSLGHLNTEAFFGQGTRLTVV.

This chain joins TRBV20-1 and TRBJ1-2; no firm D call. With 3 bases removed from V and 4 bases from J, the gap between germline ends came to 12 bases. CDR3 length equals 13 residues. The germline V gene has CDR1 DFQATT and CDR2 SNEGSKA (reference sequence). The CDR3 spells CSASLQQAYGYTF. The CDR3 DNA reads TGCAGTGCTAGTCTACAGCAGGCCTATGGCTACACCTTC.

This clonotype was counted at least ten times. One junction end does not reproduce the germline sequence, and a read error may be involved. The chain recombines TRBV3-1 with TRBJ1-2; weak D call: TRBD1 (5 bases). Germline V lookup: CDR1 LGHDT, CDR2 YNNKEL (reference sequence). The CDR3 runs 14 residues. The DNA for the CDR3 is TGTGCCAGCAGCAAAGACCCGGGGACGTCCGGCTACACCTTC. Translated: CASSKDPGTSGYTF.

As regards this clonotype: No conserved phenylalanine or tryptophan ends this CDR3, so it is likely a read error. The V and J genes are TRBV5-1 and TRBJ2-1; 8 bases agree with TRBD2. This CDR3 has 16 residues. J lost 3 bases, V lost 4 bases, and 9 bases had no gene match. Germline CDR1 is SGHRS and CDR2 is YFSETQ. DNA of the CDR3: TGCGCCAGCAGCCCAACTTTGACTAGCGACTACAATGAGCAGTTCCTC. This codes for CASSPTLTSDYNEQFL.

In this sample, this clonotype turned up many times. This chain uses TRBV29-1 with TRBJ2-3; TRBD2 aligns across 8 bases. CDR3 length: 16 residues. Per germline, CDR1 SQVTM and CDR2 ANQGSEA. After removal of 1 base from V and 4 bases from J, the junction contained 10 bases not matched to a gene. In DNA form, the CDR3 reads TGCAGCGTTGAAGGGTTCCGGACTAGCCGGCCAGATACGCAGTATTTT. This translates into CSVEGFRTSRPDTQYF.

Notes on this clonotype: One base away lies a much larger clone, so this may be a sequencing read error. The CDR3 bases are TGCGCCAGGAGCGGCGCTCTCTACGAGCAGTACTTC. Translating it yields CARSGALYEQYF. The chain joins TRBV5-1 to TRBJ2-7; possibly TRBD2 for D (5 bases). The CDR3 loop spans 12 amino acids. The V end was cut by 8 bases, the J end by 3 bases, with 12 bases between. Looked up from germline, CDR1 is SGHRS and CDR2 is YFSETQ. Together with reference TRBV5-1 and TRBJ2-7, the CDR3 gives the full variable domain: KAGVTQTPRYLIKTRGQQVTLSCSPISGHRSVSWYQQTPGQGLQFLFEYFSETQRNKGNFPGRFSGRQFSNSRSEMNVSTLELGDSALYLCARSGALYEQYFGPGTRLTVT.

This clonotype showed up just a few times. V usage is TRBV5-6 and J usage is TRBJ1-1; the D gene is possibly TRBD1 (5 bases). CDR1 and CDR2 (germline): SGHDT, YYEEEE. Trimming took 4 bases from V and 7 from J, leaving 14 bases between them. The CDR3 has 13 residues. The CDR3, as DNA: TGTGCCAGCAGCCCCCCCGGGACGCGTGAAGCTTTCTTT. Residues: CASSPPGTREAFF.